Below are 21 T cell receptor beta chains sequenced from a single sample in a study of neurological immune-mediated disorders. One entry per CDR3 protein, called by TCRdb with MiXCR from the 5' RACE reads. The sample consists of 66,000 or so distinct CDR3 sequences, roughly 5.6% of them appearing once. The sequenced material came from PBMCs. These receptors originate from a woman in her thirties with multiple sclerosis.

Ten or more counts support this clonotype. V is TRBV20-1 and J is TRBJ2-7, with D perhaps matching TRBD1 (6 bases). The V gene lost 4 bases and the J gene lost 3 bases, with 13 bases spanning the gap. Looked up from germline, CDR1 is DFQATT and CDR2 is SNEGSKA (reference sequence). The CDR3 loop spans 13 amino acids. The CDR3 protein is CSAKGEQGYEQYF. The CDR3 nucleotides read TGCAGTGCTAAGGGGGAACAGGGCTACGAGCAGTACTTC.

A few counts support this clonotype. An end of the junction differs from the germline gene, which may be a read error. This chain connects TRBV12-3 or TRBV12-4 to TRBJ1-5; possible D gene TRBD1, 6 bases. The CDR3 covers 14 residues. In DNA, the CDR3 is TGTGCCAGCAGCCCTCTGGACAGCAATCAGCCCCAGAATTTT. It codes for CASSPLDSNQPQNF.

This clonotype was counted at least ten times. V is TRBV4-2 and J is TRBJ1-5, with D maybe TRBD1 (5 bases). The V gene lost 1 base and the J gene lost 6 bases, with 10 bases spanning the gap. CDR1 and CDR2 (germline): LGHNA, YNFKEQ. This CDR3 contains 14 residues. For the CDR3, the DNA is TGTGCCAGCAGCCAAGGCAGGGAAAGTCAGCCCCAGCATTTT. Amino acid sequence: CASSQGRESQPQHF.

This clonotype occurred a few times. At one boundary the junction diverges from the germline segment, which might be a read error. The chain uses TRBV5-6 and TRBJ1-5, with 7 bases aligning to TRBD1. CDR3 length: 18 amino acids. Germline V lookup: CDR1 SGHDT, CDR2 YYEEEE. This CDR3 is CASSLTTGTAPSNQPQNF. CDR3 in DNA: TGTGCCAGCAGCTTGACAACCGGGACAGCTCCTAGCAATCAGCCCCAGAATTTT.

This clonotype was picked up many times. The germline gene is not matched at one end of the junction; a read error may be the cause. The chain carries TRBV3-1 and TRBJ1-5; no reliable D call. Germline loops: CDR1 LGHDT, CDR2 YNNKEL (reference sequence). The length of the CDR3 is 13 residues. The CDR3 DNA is TGTGCCAGCAGCCAACACAGTGCCCAGCCCCAGAATTTT. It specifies CASSQHSAQPQNF.

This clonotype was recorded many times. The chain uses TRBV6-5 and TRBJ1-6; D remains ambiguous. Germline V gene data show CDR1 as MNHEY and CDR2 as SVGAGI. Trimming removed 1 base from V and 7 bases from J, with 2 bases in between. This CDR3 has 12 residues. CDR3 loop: CASSYLNSPLHF. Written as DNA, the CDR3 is TGTGCCAGCAGTTACTTGAATTCACCCCTCCACTTT.

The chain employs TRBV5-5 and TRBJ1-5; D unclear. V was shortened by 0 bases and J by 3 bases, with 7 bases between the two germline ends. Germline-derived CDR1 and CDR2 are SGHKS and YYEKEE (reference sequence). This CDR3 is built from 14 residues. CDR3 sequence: CASSLDGNNQPQHF. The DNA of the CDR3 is TGTGCCAGCAGCTTGGACGGTAACAATCAGCCCCAGCATTTT. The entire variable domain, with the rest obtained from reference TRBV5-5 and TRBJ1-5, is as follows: DAGVTQSPTHLIKTRGQQVTLRCSPISGHKSVSWYQQVLGQGPQFIFQYYEKEERGRGNFPDRFSARQFPNYSSELNVNALLLGDSALYLCASSLDGNNQPQHFGDGTRLSIL.

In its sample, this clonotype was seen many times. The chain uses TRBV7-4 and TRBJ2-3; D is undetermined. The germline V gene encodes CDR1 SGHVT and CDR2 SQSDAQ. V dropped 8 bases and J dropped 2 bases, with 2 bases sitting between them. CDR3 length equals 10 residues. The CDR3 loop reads CASFTDTQYF. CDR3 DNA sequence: TGTGCCAGCTTCACAGATACGCAGTATTTT.

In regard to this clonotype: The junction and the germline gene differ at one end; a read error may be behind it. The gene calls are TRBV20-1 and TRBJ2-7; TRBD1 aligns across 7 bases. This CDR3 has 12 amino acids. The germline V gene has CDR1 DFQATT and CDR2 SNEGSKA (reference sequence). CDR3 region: CSARREDRATHF. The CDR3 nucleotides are TGCAGTGCTAGACGGGAAGACAGGGCCACTCACTTC.

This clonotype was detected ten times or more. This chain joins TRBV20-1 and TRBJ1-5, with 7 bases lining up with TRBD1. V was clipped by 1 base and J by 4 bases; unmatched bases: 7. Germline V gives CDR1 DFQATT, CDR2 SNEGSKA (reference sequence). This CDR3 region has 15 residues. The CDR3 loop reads CSARGNTGANQPQHF. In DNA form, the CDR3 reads TGCAGTGCTAGAGGGAACACAGGGGCGAATCAGCCCCAGCATTTT.

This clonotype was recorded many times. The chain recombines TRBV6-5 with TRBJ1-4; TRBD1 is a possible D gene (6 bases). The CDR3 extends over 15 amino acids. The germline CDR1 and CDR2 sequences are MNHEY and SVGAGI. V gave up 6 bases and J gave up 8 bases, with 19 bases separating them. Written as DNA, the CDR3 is TGTGCCAGCAGCCGAATACAGGGTCGGATCGAAAAACTGTTTTTT. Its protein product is CASSRIQGRIEKLFF.

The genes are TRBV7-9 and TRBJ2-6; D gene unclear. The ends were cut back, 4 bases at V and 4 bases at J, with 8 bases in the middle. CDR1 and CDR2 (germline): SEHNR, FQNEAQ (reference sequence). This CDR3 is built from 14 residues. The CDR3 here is CASSSPRGANVLTF. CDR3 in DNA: TGTGCCAGCAGCTCCCCTAGGGGGGCCAACGTCCTGACTTTC.

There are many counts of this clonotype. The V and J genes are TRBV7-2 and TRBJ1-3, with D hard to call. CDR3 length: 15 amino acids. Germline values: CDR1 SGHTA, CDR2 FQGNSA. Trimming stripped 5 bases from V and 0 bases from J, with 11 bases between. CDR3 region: CASSPSRDSGNTIYF. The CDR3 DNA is TGTGCCAGCAGCCCCAGTAGGGACTCTGGAAACACCATATATTTT.

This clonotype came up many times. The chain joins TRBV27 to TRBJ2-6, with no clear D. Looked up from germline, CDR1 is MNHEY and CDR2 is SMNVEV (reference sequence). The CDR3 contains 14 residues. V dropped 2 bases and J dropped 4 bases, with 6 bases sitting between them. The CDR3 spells CASSLMAGANVLTF. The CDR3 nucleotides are TGTGCCAGCAGTTTAATGGCCGGGGCCAACGTCCTGACTTTC. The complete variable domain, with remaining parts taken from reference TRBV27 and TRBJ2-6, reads EAQVTQNPRYLITVTGKKLTVTCSQNMNHEYMSWYRQDPGLGLRQIYYSMNVEVTDKGDVPEGYKVSRKEKRNFPLILESPSPNQTSLYFCASSLMAGANVLTFGAGSRLTVL.

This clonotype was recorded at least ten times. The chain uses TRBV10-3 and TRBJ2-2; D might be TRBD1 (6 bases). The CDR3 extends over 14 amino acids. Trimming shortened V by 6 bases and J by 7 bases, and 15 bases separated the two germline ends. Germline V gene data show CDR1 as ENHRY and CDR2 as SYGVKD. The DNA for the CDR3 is TGTGCCATCAGCAATAGAAGGACAGACGGGGAGCTGTTTTTT. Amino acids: CAISNRRTDGELFF.

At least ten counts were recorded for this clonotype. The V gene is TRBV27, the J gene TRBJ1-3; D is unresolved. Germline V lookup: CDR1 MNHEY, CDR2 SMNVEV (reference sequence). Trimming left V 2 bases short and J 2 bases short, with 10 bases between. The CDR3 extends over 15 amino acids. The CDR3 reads CASSLGPGPGNTIYF. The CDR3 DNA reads TGTGCCAGCAGTTTAGGGCCAGGACCTGGAAACACCATATATTTT.

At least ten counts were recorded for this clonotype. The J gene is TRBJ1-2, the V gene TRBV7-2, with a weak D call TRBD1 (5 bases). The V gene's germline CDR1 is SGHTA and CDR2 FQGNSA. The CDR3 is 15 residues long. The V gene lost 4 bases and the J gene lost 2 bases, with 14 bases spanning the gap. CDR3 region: CASSSSPGGNYGYTF. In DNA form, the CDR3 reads TGTGCCAGCAGCTCCAGCCCCGGGGGAAACTATGGCTACACCTTC. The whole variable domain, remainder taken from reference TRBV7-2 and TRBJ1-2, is GAGVSQSPSNKVTEKGKDVELRCDPISGHTALYWYRQSLGQGLEFLIYFQGNSAPDKSGLPSDRFSAERTGGSVSTLTIQRTQQEDSAVYLCASSSSPGGNYGYTFGSGTRLTVV.

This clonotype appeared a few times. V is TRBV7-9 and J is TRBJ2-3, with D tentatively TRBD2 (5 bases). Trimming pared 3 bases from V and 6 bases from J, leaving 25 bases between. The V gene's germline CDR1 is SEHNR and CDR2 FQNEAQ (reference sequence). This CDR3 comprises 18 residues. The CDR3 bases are TGTGCCAGCAGCTTCACCATCTCGGCTAGCTCATTGTCGGATACGCAGTATTTT. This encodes CASSFTISASSLSDTQYF.

The CDR3 region has the DNA TGCGCCAGCAGTATCCCGGGGACCACCTACGAGCAGTACTTC. This gives the protein CASSIPGTTYEQYF. This chain links TRBV4-1 with TRBJ2-7; D possibly uses TRBD1 or TRBD2 (5 bases each). Per germline, CDR1 MGHRA and CDR2 YSYEKL. Trimming took off 6 bases at V and 2 bases at J, with 14 bases between the two ends. The CDR3 totals 14 residues.

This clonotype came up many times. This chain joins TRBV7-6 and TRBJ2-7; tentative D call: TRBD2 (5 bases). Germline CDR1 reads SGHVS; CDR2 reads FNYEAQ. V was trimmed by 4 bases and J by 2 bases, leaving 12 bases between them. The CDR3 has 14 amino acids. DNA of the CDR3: TGTGCCAGCAGCTCCGGTTGGGGAGCCTACGAGCAGTACTTC. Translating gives CASSSGWGAYEQYF.

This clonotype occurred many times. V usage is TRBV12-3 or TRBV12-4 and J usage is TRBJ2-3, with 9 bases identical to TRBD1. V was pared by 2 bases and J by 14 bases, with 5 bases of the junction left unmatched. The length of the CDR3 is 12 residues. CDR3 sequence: CASSLPTGGLYF. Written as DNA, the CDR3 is TGTGCCAGCAGTTTACCGACAGGGGGGTTGTATTTT.